Sequencing of this TCR beta chain was carried out in a study of blood T cells in healthy people across ages. Concerning this clonotype itself: Antigen: not known.

Overall study results and limits: Strongly correlated with naive T cell percentage was TCR beta diversity. More naive CD4+ cells and higher diversity were found in long-lived than in aged donors.

A second PCR of roughly 7 to 11 cycles used a sample-barcoded 5' primer and a J-beta primer mix. A template-switch adaptor containing 12 random nucleotides labeled each cDNA molecule. MiXCR, applied by TCRdb to the 5' RACE reads, yields one record per CDR3 protein. Among about 780,000 distinct CDR3 sequences listed, about half were seen once. The clonotype was recovered from an elderly man in good health. Sequencing was carried out using blood.

The chain's CDR3 is CARGRGRKASCEAFF. DNA of the CDR3: TGTGCCAGGGGCCGCGGGCGTAAGGCCTCATGTGAAGCTTTCTTT. J is TRBJ1-1 and V is TRBV7-4, with no clear D. Per the germline V gene, CDR1 is SGHVT and CDR2 is SQSDAQ. The CDR3 is 15 residues long. Trimming cost V 9 bases and J 7 bases, with 24 bases left between them.